This TCR beta chain was recorded in a study of blood T cell repertoires in COVID-19. At the level of the study: Samples representing acute and convalescent COVID-19 were sourced from the United States, Italy and Spain. T cells, B-cell-depleted T cells, or PBMCs provided the cDNA or gDNA that served as material.

CDR1 is SGHTA, CDR2 FQGTGA, per germline. Trimming shortened V by 5 bases and J by 0 bases, and 9 bases separated the two germline ends. This CDR3 is 14 amino acids long. Per the original methods: Estimation of nucleated cell counts was performed using reference gene primer amplification. Repertoires were generated with immunoSEQ multiplex PCR, while TCRdb's copy carries only in-frame clones and drops some. V, J and clone size are those of that table, while D and trimming were read from the DNA. Seen here are around 200,000 clones, 80% to 90% observed once, and the top ten hold about 6.2%. The sequencing sample was made of peripheral blood. J is TRBJ2-3 and V is TRBV7-3; D gene ambiguous. The receptor comes from a man in his 60s who had recovered from COVID-19. The CDR3 DNA follows: TGTGCCAGCAGCCCAATGTCCAGCACAGATACGCAGTATTTT. Its translation is CASSPMSSTDTQYF.